Below, 4 T cell receptor beta chains from the same sample are listed, as sequenced in a study of memory CD4+ T cells and cytomegalovirus serostatus. The protocol was immunoSEQ multiplex PCR, while the TCRdb copy is restricted to in-frame clones and leaves out a portion. Of around 60,000 clones listed, approximately 77% are singletons. The sort gate was single viable CD3+CD4+CD8-CD45RO+ cells for memory CD4+ T cells. The sample was memory CD4+ T cells from blood. The receptors originated from an adult in good health and CMV-seronegative. Some clones in this sample may be carry-over from other donors' samples.

This chain uses TRBV19 with TRBJ2-7; 12 bases align to TRBD2. Germline V gives CDR1 LNHDA, CDR2 SQIVND (reference sequence). This CDR3 is built from 16 residues. Trimming cost V 5 bases and J 6 bases; bases outside gene matches: 11. The CDR3 loop is CASSPDLAGGPGEQYF. CDR3 nucleotide sequence: TGTGCCAGTAGTCCAGATCTAGCGGGAGGGCCCGGCGAGCAGTACTTC.

This chain uses TRBV7-9 with TRBJ2-1, with D possibly being TRBD2 (5 bases). The V end was cut by 3 bases, the J end by 8 bases, with 11 bases between. The CDR3 length is 13 residues. CDR1 and CDR2 (germline): SEHNR, FQNEAQ (reference sequence). The CDR3 DNA reads TGTGCCAGCAGCTTCGGGATAAGGGATGAGCAGTTCTTC. It yields the protein CASSFGIRDEQFF.

The genes are TRBV28 and TRBJ1-2, with D perhaps TRBD1 (6 bases). V was clipped by 6 bases and J by 5 bases, with 25 bases between them. The CDR3 covers 17 residues. The germline V gene has CDR1 MDHEN and CDR2 SYDVKM. The CDR3: CASSLRGMGPLGYGYTF. The CDR3 nucleotides read TGTGCCAGCAGCCTCAGGGGAATGGGGCCGTTGGGGTATGGCTACACCTTC.

The chain links TRBV10-2 to TRBJ1-1; 9 bases are a match to TRBD1. This CDR3 has 15 amino acids. Trimming removed 2 bases from V and 5 bases from J; junction bases left unmatched: 6. Germline V CDR1 and CDR2: WSHSY, SAAADI. The CDR3 region is CASSEPGQGKTEAFF. CDR3 nucleotides: TGCGCCAGCAGTGAGCCGGGACAGGGAAAGACTGAAGCTTTCTTT.